The entry below gives a single T cell receptor (beta chain) sequence along with its context. Its antigen is unknown. Per-base qualities were not stored, and no clone one base away is much larger. The V end loses 1 base and the J end loses 2 bases, and a stretch of 12 bases separates them. The CDR3 covers 15 residues, taking in both the cysteine and the phenylalanine. Left in the record is the CDR3 DNA by itself, 45 bases read in frame from the first base. Sequences LGHNA (CDR1) and YNFKEQ (CDR2) are obtained from the germline V gene. The sample originates from a study of control samples from healthy donors and cancer patients (dated by TCRdb to the early 2020s). The library was made by the immunoSEQ multiplex PCR assay. TCRdb retrieved this table from immuneACCESS and kept in-frame rearrangements only. Not all clones are present; in checked studies, unresolved V genes account for under half, and no reason is known for the remainder. In all, the sample holds about 160,000 clones, and nearly 96% of those were seen once. The ten largest make up under 1.2% of the sample.

Sample: blood. Rearrangement joined TRBV4-2 to TRBJ2-7, with the D call tentatively TRBD1 or TRBD2, each fitting 6 bases. The receptor was isolated from a woman aged 25-40 years in good health. The CDR3 has the sequence CASSQGAGEAYEQYF. The nucleotides read TGTGCCAGCAGCCAAGGTGCAGGGGAGGCCTACGAGCAGTACTTC.